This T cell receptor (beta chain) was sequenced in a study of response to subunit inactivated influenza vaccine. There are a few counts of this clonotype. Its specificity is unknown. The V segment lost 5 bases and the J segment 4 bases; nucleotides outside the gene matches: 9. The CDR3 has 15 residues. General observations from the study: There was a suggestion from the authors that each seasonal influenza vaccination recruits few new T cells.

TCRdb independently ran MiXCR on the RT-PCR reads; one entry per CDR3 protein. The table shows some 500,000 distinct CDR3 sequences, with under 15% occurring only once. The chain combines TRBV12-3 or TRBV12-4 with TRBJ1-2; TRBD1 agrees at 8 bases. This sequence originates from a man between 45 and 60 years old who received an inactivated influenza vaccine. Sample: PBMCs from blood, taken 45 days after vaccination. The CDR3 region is CASSGGQEILYGYTF. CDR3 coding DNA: TGTGCCAGCAGTGGGGGACAGGAGATACTCTATGGCTACACCTTC.